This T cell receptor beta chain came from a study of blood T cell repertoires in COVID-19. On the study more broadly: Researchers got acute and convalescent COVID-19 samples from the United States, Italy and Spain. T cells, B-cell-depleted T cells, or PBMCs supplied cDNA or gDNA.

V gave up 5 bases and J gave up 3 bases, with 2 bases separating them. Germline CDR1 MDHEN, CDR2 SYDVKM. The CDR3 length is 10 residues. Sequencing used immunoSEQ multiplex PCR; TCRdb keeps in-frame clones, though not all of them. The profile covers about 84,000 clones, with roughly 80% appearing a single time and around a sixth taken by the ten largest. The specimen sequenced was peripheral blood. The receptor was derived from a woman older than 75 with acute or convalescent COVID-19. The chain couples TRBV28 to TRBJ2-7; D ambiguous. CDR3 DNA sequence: TGTGCCAGCAGTCGCTACGAGCAGTACTTC. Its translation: CASSRYEQYF.